A selection of T cell receptor beta chains follows, all from one sample in a study of blood T cell repertoires in COVID-19. Data came from immunoSEQ multiplex PCR; TCRdb stores just in-frame clones and leaves some out. The table lists about 140,000 clones, about 80% of them singletons. The sequenced sample was peripheral blood. All receptors derive from a man between 60 and 75 years old with acute or convalescent COVID-19. Each CDR3 is given with its conserved first and last residue. The D gene is left open where the match is weak. Only some rows state a clone size, as once, few, many or a class for expanded clones.

v_call: TRBV28; clone_size: once; d_call: -; j_call: TRBJ2-1; cdr3_aa: CASSTRDTQGNEQFF; cdr3_nt: TGTGCCAGCTCCACCCGGGACACCCAAGGCAATGAGCAGTTCTTC
v_call: TRBV9; clone_size: -; d_call: -; j_call: TRBJ2-1; cdr3_aa: CASSVVVGGPGANNEQFF; cdr3_nt: TGTGCCAGCAGCGTAGTAGTGGGGGGGCCGGGAGCCAACAATGAGCAGTTCTTC
v_call: TRBV2; clone_size: -; d_call: -; j_call: TRBJ2-7; cdr3_aa: CASSEAGLMTSYEQYF; cdr3_nt: TGTGCCAGCAGTGAAGCCGGACTCATGACCTCCTACGAGCAGTACTTC
v_call: TRBV7-3; clone_size: -; d_call: -; j_call: TRBJ2-2; cdr3_aa: CASSLRTGELFF; cdr3_nt: TGTGCCAGCAGCTTAAGGACTGGGGAGCTGTTTTTT
v_call: TRBV25-1; clone_size: -; d_call: TRBD1; j_call: TRBJ1-2; cdr3_aa: CASSPLTGGQGIYGYTF; cdr3_nt: TGTGCCAGCAGCCCATTGACAGGGGGCCAAGGTATCTATGGCTACACCTTC
v_call: TRBV5-1; clone_size: -; d_call: -; j_call: TRBJ2-7; cdr3_aa: CASSLEQASISYEQYF; cdr3_nt: TGCGCCAGCAGCTTGGAACAGGCATCTATCTCCTACGAGCAGTACTTC
v_call: TRBV5-1; clone_size: -; d_call: TRBD2; j_call: TRBJ2-1; cdr3_aa: CASSPTSGATNEQFF; cdr3_nt: TGCGCCAGCAGCCCGACTAGCGGCGCTACGAATGAGCAGTTCTTC
v_call: TRBV7-3; clone_size: -; d_call: -; j_call: TRBJ1-4; cdr3_aa: CASSSGATNEKLFF; cdr3_nt: TGTGCCAGCAGCTCAGGGGCAACTAATGAAAAACTGTTTTTT
v_call: TRBV12-5; clone_size: -; d_call: -; j_call: TRBJ1-5; cdr3_aa: CASGFPPRDSNQPQHF; cdr3_nt: TGTGCTAGTGGTTTTCCCCCCAGGGATAGCAATCAGCCCCAGCATTTT
v_call: TRBV19; clone_size: once; d_call: TRBD2; j_call: TRBJ2-1; cdr3_aa: CASTPYGEGYNEQFF; cdr3_nt: TGTGCCAGTACCCCTTACGGGGAGGGCTACAATGAGCAGTTCTTC
v_call: TRBV3-1/TRBV3-2; clone_size: -; d_call: TRBD1; j_call: TRBJ1-1; cdr3_aa: CASSPTGRTEAFF; cdr3_nt: TGTGCCAGCAGCCCGACAGGGAGGACTGAAGCTTTCTTT
v_call: TRBV6-2/TRBV6-3; clone_size: -; d_call: TRBD1; j_call: TRBJ2-1; cdr3_aa: CASSQGDYNEQFF; cdr3_nt: TGTGCCAGCAGCCAGGGGGATTACAATGAGCAGTTCTTC
v_call: TRBV24-1; clone_size: -; d_call: -; j_call: TRBJ2-1; cdr3_aa: CATGGLQRNEQFF; cdr3_nt: TGTGCCACCGGGGGCCTTCAGCGGAATGAGCAGTTCTTC
v_call: TRBV30; clone_size: few; d_call: -; j_call: TRBJ1-3; cdr3_aa: CAWRGVRGTGNTIYF; cdr3_nt: TGTGCCTGGAGGGGAGTCCGGGGGACTGGAAACACCATATATTTT
v_call: TRBV7-2; clone_size: few; d_call: -; j_call: TRBJ2-7; cdr3_aa: CASSLDTNEQYF; cdr3_nt: TGTGCCAGCAGCTTAGATACTAACGAGCAGTACTTC
v_call: TRBV24-1; clone_size: -; d_call: -; j_call: TRBJ2-3; cdr3_aa: CATSDTAGFGDTQYF; cdr3_nt: TGTGCCACCAGTGATACGGCGGGGTTTGGGGATACGCAGTATTTT
v_call: TRBV2; clone_size: -; d_call: -; j_call: TRBJ1-6; cdr3_aa: CASSEVYTSPLHF; cdr3_nt: TGTGCCAGCAGTGAAGTTTACACTTCACCCCTCCACTTT
v_call: TRBV7-2; clone_size: -; d_call: -; j_call: TRBJ2-1; cdr3_aa: CASSHPLRYNEQFF; cdr3_nt: TGTGCCAGCAGCCACCCACTGAGATACAATGAGCAGTTCTTC
v_call: TRBV7-8; clone_size: few; d_call: -; j_call: TRBJ2-7; cdr3_aa: CASSSLSRDEQYF; cdr3_nt: TGTGCCAGCAGCTCCCTTTCCCGGGACGAGCAGTACTTC
v_call: TRBV18; clone_size: -; d_call: -; j_call: TRBJ2-7; cdr3_aa: CASSPNPGVEQYF; cdr3_nt: TGTGCCAGCTCACCAAACCCCGGGGTCGAGCAGTACTTC
v_call: TRBV11-2; clone_size: -; d_call: TRBD2; j_call: TRBJ2-1; cdr3_aa: CASSPSGINEQFF; cdr3_nt: TGTGCCAGCAGCCCTAGCGGTATTAATGAGCAGTTCTTC
v_call: TRBV7-2; clone_size: -; d_call: TRBD1; j_call: TRBJ2-3; cdr3_aa: CASSLGPQGELDTQYF; cdr3_nt: TGTGCCAGCAGCTTAGGTCCGCAGGGGGAATTGGATACGCAGTATTTT
v_call: TRBV27; clone_size: -; d_call: TRBD2; j_call: TRBJ2-1; cdr3_aa: CASSDVLAASYNEQFF; cdr3_nt: TGTGCCAGCAGTGACGTACTAGCGGCCTCCTACAATGAGCAGTTCTTC
v_call: TRBV5-1; clone_size: -; d_call: -; j_call: TRBJ1-1; cdr3_aa: CASSLAQAGGSEAFF; cdr3_nt: TGCGCCAGCAGCTTGGCCCAGGCGGGAGGTTCTGAAGCTTTCTTT
v_call: TRBV7-2; clone_size: once; d_call: -; j_call: TRBJ2-1; cdr3_aa: CASSLDPRPGNEQFF; cdr3_nt: TGTGCCAGCAGCTTAGACCCCAGGCCGGGAAATGAGCAGTTCTTC
v_call: TRBV18; clone_size: -; d_call: -; j_call: TRBJ2-3; cdr3_aa: CASSPLSEGDTQYF; cdr3_nt: TGTGCCAGCTCACCACTTTCCGAGGGAGATACGCAGTATTTT
v_call: TRBV18; clone_size: -; d_call: -; j_call: TRBJ2-1; cdr3_aa: CASSPRGGIKNNEQFF; cdr3_nt: TGTGCCAGCTCACCAAGGGGCGGGATTAAAAACAATGAGCAGTTCTTC
v_call: TRBV2; clone_size: few; d_call: -; j_call: TRBJ1-3; cdr3_aa: CASSEGQGNSGNTIYF; cdr3_nt: TGTGCCAGCAGTGAAGGCCAGGGGAACTCTGGAAACACCATATATTTT
v_call: TRBV7-9; clone_size: -; d_call: TRBD1; j_call: TRBJ1-5; cdr3_aa: CASSLAGTGRNQPQHF; cdr3_nt: TGTGCCAGCAGCTTAGCCGGGACAGGAAGAAATCAGCCCCAGCATTTT
v_call: TRBV18; clone_size: -; d_call: -; j_call: TRBJ2-7; cdr3_aa: CASSPLSGSDEQYF; cdr3_nt: TGTGCCAGCTCACCACTATCGGGTTCGGACGAGCAGTACTTC
v_call: TRBV19; clone_size: -; d_call: -; j_call: TRBJ2-1; cdr3_aa: CASSIAAREPYNEQFF; cdr3_nt: TGTGCCAGTAGTATAGCGGCCAGGGAACCCTACAATGAGCAGTTCTTC
v_call: TRBV25-1; clone_size: once; d_call: -; j_call: TRBJ1-4; cdr3_aa: CASSRNEYRFF; cdr3_nt: TGTGCCAGCAGCAGGAATGAATATCGGTTTTTT
v_call: TRBV24-1; clone_size: -; d_call: -; j_call: TRBJ1-5; cdr3_aa: CATRVSKGITQPQHF; cdr3_nt: TGTGCCACCAGAGTTAGTAAGGGGATCACTCAGCCCCAGCATTTT
v_call: TRBV9; clone_size: -; d_call: TRBD1; j_call: TRBJ2-7; cdr3_aa: CASSVELQGQGNEQYF; cdr3_nt: TGTGCCAGCAGCGTAGAATTACAGGGACAGGGGAACGAGCAGTACTTC
v_call: TRBV19; clone_size: -; d_call: TRBD2; j_call: TRBJ2-1; cdr3_aa: CASTDRLRTAGGEQFF; cdr3_nt: TGTGCCAGTACCGATCGGCTGAGAACCGCGGGGGGTGAGCAGTTCTTC
v_call: TRBV2; clone_size: few; d_call: -; j_call: TRBJ1-2; cdr3_aa: CASSVGGVGGYTF; cdr3_nt: TGTGCCAGCAGTGTAGGGGGGGTTGGAGGCTACACCTTC
v_call: TRBV29-1; clone_size: -; d_call: -; j_call: TRBJ1-5; cdr3_aa: CSALQAGPGGPQHF; cdr3_nt: TGCAGCGCACTTCAAGCAGGGCCAGGTGGGCCCCAGCATTTT
v_call: TRBV18; clone_size: -; d_call: TRBD1; j_call: TRBJ1-2; cdr3_aa: CASSPQTGTDYGYTF; cdr3_nt: TGTGCCAGCTCACCTCAGACAGGGACGGACTATGGCTACACCTTC
v_call: TRBV2; clone_size: -; d_call: -; j_call: TRBJ1-2; cdr3_aa: CASSALEAANYGYTF; cdr3_nt: TGTGCCAGCAGCGCGCTTGAAGCGGCTAACTATGGCTACACCTTC
v_call: TRBV9; clone_size: -; d_call: -; j_call: TRBJ2-5; cdr3_aa: CASSVGELAVETQYF; cdr3_nt: TGTGCCAGCAGCGTAGGTGAACTAGCTGTGGAGACCCAGTACTTC
v_call: TRBV10-3; clone_size: once; d_call: TRBD1; j_call: TRBJ1-2; cdr3_aa: CAISEPPGQGGYGYTF; cdr3_nt: TGTGCCATCAGTGAGCCGCCGGGACAGGGAGGCTATGGCTACACCTTC
v_call: TRBV27; clone_size: -; d_call: -; j_call: TRBJ2-5; cdr3_aa: CASSPSLGARAQYF; cdr3_nt: TGTGCCAGCAGTCCAAGTCTGGGGGCGAGGGCCCAGTACTTC
v_call: TRBV7-2; clone_size: once; d_call: -; j_call: TRBJ2-6; cdr3_aa: CASRDSGANVLTF; cdr3_nt: TGTGCCAGCCGAGATTCTGGGGCCAACGTCCTGACTTTC
v_call: TRBV24-1; clone_size: few; d_call: -; j_call: TRBJ1-5; cdr3_aa: CATSEVGARQPQHF; cdr3_nt: TGTGCCACCAGTGAGGTAGGGGCACGTCAGCCCCAGCATTTT
v_call: TRBV4-1; clone_size: -; d_call: -; j_call: TRBJ1-4; cdr3_aa: CASSQVGGPNEKLFF; cdr3_nt: TGCGCCAGCAGCCAAGTGGGGGGTCCTAATGAAAAACTGTTTTTT
v_call: TRBV28; clone_size: few; d_call: TRBD1; j_call: TRBJ1-5; cdr3_aa: CASSAGTGGGGNQPQHF; cdr3_nt: TGTGCCAGCAGCGCCGGGACAGGGGGCGGCGGCAATCAGCCCCAGCATTTT
v_call: TRBV11-2; clone_size: -; d_call: -; j_call: TRBJ2-2; cdr3_aa: CASRDPALRGWELFF; cdr3_nt: TGTGCCAGCAGGGACCCAGCCCTCAGGGGCTGGGAGCTGTTTTTT
v_call: TRBV12-3/TRBV12-4; clone_size: few; d_call: -; j_call: TRBJ1-2; cdr3_aa: CASSLATRGYTF; cdr3_nt: TGTGCCAGCAGTTTAGCGACGAGGGGCTACACCTTC
v_call: TRBV28; clone_size: -; d_call: -; j_call: TRBJ2-5; cdr3_aa: CASSLLGGGRRETQYF; cdr3_nt: TGTGCCAGCAGTTTATTGGGGGGCGGGAGAAGGGAGACCCAGTACTTC
v_call: TRBV2; clone_size: -; d_call: -; j_call: TRBJ1-5; cdr3_aa: CASSKEQGPSQPQHF; cdr3_nt: TGTGCCAGCAGTAAGGAACAGGGCCCTAGTCAGCCCCAGCATTTT
v_call: TRBV5-1; clone_size: few; d_call: TRBD2; j_call: TRBJ2-1; cdr3_aa: CASSWGTSENEQFF; cdr3_nt: TGCGCCAGCAGCTGGGGGACTAGCGAGAATGAGCAGTTCTTC
v_call: TRBV6-5; clone_size: -; d_call: -; j_call: TRBJ1-2; cdr3_aa: CASSYSRTGRYGYTF; cdr3_nt: TGTGCCAGCAGTTACTCGAGAACAGGCCGGTATGGCTACACCTTC
v_call: TRBV2; clone_size: few; d_call: TRBD1; j_call: TRBJ2-1; cdr3_aa: CASSETGAGNEQFF; cdr3_nt: TGTGCCAGCAGTGAAACAGGGGCAGGGAATGAGCAGTTCTTC
v_call: TRBV9; clone_size: -; d_call: TRBD2; j_call: TRBJ2-7; cdr3_aa: CASSEGLAGFYEQYF; cdr3_nt: TGTGCCAGCAGCGAGGGACTAGCGGGTTTCTACGAGCAGTACTTC
v_call: TRBV7-9; clone_size: -; d_call: TRBD1; j_call: TRBJ1-2; cdr3_aa: CASSPTGGDGYTF; cdr3_nt: TGTGCCAGCAGCCCAACAGGGGGAGACGGCTACACCTTC
v_call: TRBV28; clone_size: -; d_call: -; j_call: TRBJ2-4; cdr3_aa: CASSWGTLIQYF; cdr3_nt: TGTGCCAGCAGTTGGGGGACTCTCATTCAGTACTTC
v_call: TRBV6-5; clone_size: -; d_call: TRBD2; j_call: TRBJ2-4; cdr3_aa: CASSSSGGLLNIQYF; cdr3_nt: TGTGCCAGCAGTTCCTCGGGGGGGCTCCTAAACATTCAGTACTTC
v_call: TRBV20-1; clone_size: few; d_call: -; j_call: TRBJ2-5; cdr3_aa: CSASNLETQYF; cdr3_nt: TGCAGTGCTAGTAATCTCGAGACCCAGTACTTC
v_call: TRBV27; clone_size: few; d_call: -; j_call: TRBJ2-5; cdr3_aa: CASSKLTAAGETQYF; cdr3_nt: TGTGCCAGCAGTAAATTGACAGCGGCGGGGGAGACCCAGTACTTC
v_call: TRBV10-3; clone_size: few; d_call: -; j_call: TRBJ2-7; cdr3_aa: CAISETGTGVNEQYF; cdr3_nt: TGTGCCATCAGTGAGACTGGGACGGGGGTTAACGAGCAGTACTTC